The entry below describes one T cell receptor beta chain. Its cognate antigen is unknown. Germline V gene lookup returns CDR1 MNHNS and CDR2 SASEGT. The CDR3 is 15 residues long. Trimming left V 6 bases short and J 3 bases short, with 12 bases between. The data derive from a study of blood T cells in healthy people across ages. Study observations and caveats: Across samples, TCR beta diversity tracked strongly with naive T cell percentage. Older individuals had lower TCR beta diversity per million T cells (the decline was roughly linear). Possibly confounding the expanded clonotype changes was the fact that donor CMV status was unknown.

Primers used in a second PCR of about 6 to 11 cycles were a sample-barcoded 5' primer and a J-beta primer mix. Each cDNA molecule was tagged by a template-switch adaptor that had 12 random nucleotides. Each CDR3 protein is one row after TCRdb ran MiXCR on the 5' RACE reads. This repertoire shows 850,000 to 1,000,000 distinct CDR3 sequences, roughly 43% found once; its top ten account for around 15%. The V and J genes are TRBV6-1 and TRBJ1-6; D perhaps matches TRBD1 (5 bases). Sequencing was performed on blood. The TCR originated in a man between 25 and 39 years old in good health. The CDR3 loop reads CASSSGTLYNSPLHF. Written as DNA, the CDR3 is TGTGCCAGCAGCTCCGGGACTCTCTATAATTCACCCCTCCACTTT.